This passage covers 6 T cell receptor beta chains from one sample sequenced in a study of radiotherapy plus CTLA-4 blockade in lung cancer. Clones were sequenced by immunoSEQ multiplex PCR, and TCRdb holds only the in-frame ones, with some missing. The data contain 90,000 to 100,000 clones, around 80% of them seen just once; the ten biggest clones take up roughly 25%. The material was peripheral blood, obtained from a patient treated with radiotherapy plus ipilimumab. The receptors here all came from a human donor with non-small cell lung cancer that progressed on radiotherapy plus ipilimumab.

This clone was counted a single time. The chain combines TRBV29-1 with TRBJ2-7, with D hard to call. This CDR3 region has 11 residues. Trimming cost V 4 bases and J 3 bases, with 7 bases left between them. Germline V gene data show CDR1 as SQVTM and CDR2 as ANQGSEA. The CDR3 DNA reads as TGCAGCGTTGGAAGCGACTACGAGCAGTACTTC. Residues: CSVGSDYEQYF.

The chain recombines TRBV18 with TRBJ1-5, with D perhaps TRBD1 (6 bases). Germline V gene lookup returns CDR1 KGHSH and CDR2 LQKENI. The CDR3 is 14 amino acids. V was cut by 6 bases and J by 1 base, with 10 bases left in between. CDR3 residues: CASSETGSNQPQHF. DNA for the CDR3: TGTGCCAGCTCCGAAACAGGGAGCAATCAGCCCCAGCATTTT.

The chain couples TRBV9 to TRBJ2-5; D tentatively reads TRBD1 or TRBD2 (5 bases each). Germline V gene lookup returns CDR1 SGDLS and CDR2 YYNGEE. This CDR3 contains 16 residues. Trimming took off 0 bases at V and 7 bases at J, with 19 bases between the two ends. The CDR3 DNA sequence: TGTGCCAGCAGCGTAGGCCTCCGGGGCTCCGGGGTGACCCAGTACTTC. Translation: CASSVGLRGSGVTQYF.

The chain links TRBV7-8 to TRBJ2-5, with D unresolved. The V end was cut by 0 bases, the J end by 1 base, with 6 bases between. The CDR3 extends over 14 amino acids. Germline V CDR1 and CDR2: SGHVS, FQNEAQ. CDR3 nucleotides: TGTGCCAGCAGCTTAGCAGGCAGCCAAGAGACCCAGTACTTC. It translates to CASSLAGSQETQYF.

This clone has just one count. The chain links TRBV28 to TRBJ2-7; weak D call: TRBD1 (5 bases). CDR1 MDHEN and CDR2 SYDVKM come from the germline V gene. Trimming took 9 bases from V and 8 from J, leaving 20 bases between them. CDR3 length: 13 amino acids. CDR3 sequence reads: CARPQGSETKQYV. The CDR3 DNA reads TGTGCCAGACCGCAGGGCAGTGAGACGAAGCAGTACGTC.

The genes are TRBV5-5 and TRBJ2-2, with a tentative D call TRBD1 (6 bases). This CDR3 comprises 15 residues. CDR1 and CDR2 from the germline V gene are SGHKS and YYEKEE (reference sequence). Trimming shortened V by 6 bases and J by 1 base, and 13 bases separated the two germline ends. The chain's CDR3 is CASTLDRLNTGELFF. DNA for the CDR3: TGTGCCAGCACCCTAGACAGGTTGAACACCGGGGAGCTGTTTTTT.